This T cell receptor beta chain appears in the sequencing data of a study of cytomegalovirus exposure and HLA in healthy donors. Concerning this clone itself: No antigen is known for it.

Both 60 Vbeta primers and 13 Jbeta primers went into the PCR. Generated by immunoSEQ multiplex PCR, the TCRdb table keeps only in-frame clones and is missing some. Of around 130,000 clones in the sample, approximately 75% were seen once. Study-level points and caveats: Data from an earlier analysis indicated that most TCR beta V segments were productive either about 87% or about 30% of the time. Diagnosis of cytomegalovirus status made by the classifier reportedly showed high specificity and sensitivity. It was 164 TCR beta chains that were listed as cytomegalovirus-associated. In terms of immune exposure information, only CMV serostatus was available.

This receptor was identified in a middle-aged woman in good health and CMV-seropositive. Sequencing was performed on PBMCs.

The CDR3 coding sequence is TGTGCCAGCAGCTTAGAGGCAGGGGCAGCTTTCTTT. This translates into CASSLEAGAAFF. This sequence joins TRBV11-2 and TRBJ1-1, with D maybe TRBD1 (6 bases). In germline, CDR1 is SGHAT, CDR2 FQNNGV. V was pared by 0 bases and J by 10 bases, with 9 bases between. The CDR3 length is 12 residues.